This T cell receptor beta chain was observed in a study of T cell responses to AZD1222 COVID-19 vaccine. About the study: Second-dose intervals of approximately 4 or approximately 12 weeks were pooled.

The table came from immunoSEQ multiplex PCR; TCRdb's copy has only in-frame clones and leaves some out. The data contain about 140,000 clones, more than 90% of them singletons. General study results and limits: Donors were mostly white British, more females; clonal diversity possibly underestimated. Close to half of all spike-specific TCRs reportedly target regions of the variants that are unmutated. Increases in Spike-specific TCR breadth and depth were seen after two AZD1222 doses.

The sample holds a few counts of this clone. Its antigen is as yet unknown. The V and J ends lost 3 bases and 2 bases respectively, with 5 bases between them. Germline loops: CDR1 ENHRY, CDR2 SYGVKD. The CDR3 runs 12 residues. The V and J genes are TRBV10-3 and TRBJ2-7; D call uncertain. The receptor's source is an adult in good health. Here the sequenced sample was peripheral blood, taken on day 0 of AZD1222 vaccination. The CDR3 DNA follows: TGTGCCATCAGTGACAGCCCCTACGAGCAGTACTTC. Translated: CAISDSPYEQYF.